This T cell receptor beta chain was recovered during a study of blood T cells in healthy people across ages. Across the whole study: Using template switching, researchers captured about one barcoded beta molecule for each two T cells. Whole-study results and caveats: Age showed a roughly linear inverse relationship with TCR beta diversity per million T cells.

The study drew donors from healthy Caucasian individuals in Russia aged roughly 6 to 90. Primed by a sample-barcoded 5' primer and a J-beta primer mix, a second PCR proceeded for 7 to 11 cycles. Carrying 12 random nucleotides, a template-switch adaptor labeled each individual cDNA molecule. One entry per CDR3 protein, called by TCRdb with MiXCR from the 5' RACE reads. The sample carries some 920,000 distinct CDR3 sequences, about 51% recorded once. The CDR3 spans 17 residues. Germline CDR1 and CDR2: KGHDR and SFDVKD. V was clipped by 3 bases and J by 3 bases; unmatched bases: 8. On this clonotype: No antigen is known for it.

The sample was blood. The TCR originated in a woman aged 55-69 years in good health. This chain links TRBV24-1 with TRBJ2-4; 9 bases are a match to TRBD1. This chain's CDR3 is CATSDEAGTGSKNIQYF. DNA for the CDR3: TGTGCCACCAGTGATGAAGCCGGGACAGGGAGCAAAAACATTCAGTACTTC.